The rows below give T cell receptor beta chains drawn from one sample of a study of blood T cell repertoires in COVID-19. Only in-frame clones appear in the TCRdb table, and some are missing; sequencing was by immunoSEQ multiplex PCR. The sample contains 250,000 to 300,000 clones, just over 85% of which appear only once. Sequencing used peripheral blood. These receptor sequences come from a woman aged 25 to 39 with active or convalescent COVID-19. Each CDR3 is given with its conserved first and last residue. A D gene is named only where the DNA matches it firmly. The listing skips clone size in some rows; elsewhere it reads once, few, many or a size class.

>TRBV6-2/TRBV6-3|TRBJ2-1|TRBD2|-
TGTGCCAGCAGTTACGACCGGGGGGGCCTAGATGAGCAGTTCTTC
CASSYDRGGLDEQFF
>TRBV6-5|TRBJ2-2|-|once
TGTGCCAGCACCACAGGGAACACCGGGGAGCTGTTTTTT
CASTTGNTGELFF
>TRBV9|TRBJ2-3|-|-
TGTGCCAGCAGTCCCGGGACTGGGGAACCTACGCAGTATTTT
CASSPGTGEPTQYF
>TRBV19|TRBJ2-2|-|-
TGTGCCAGTAGCGGGACACCTAACACCGGGGAGCTGTTTTTT
CASSGTPNTGELFF
>TRBV6-4|TRBJ1-2|-|-
TGTGCCAGCAGGCAGTACCCGACGGAGGGCTATGGCTACACCTTC
CASRQYPTEGYGYTF
>TRBV3-1/TRBV3-2|TRBJ1-2|-|-
TGTGCCAGCAGCCAAGGAACTGGTCGGGGCTACACCTTC
CASSQGTGRGYTF
>TRBV5-1|TRBJ2-3|-|-
TGCGCCAGCAGCCCTTCGTTAGATACGCAGTATTTT
CASSPSLDTQYF
>TRBV2|TRBJ2-7|TRBD2|-
TGTGCCAGCAGTGAAAGGCCGGGGGGAGGGTCCAGCTCCTACGAGCAGTACTTC
CASSERPGGGSSSYEQYF
>TRBV9|TRBJ1-2|-|-
TGTGCCAGCAGCGTAGGGTCCGGGGGTGGCTACACCTTC
CASSVGSGGGYTF
>TRBV6-2/TRBV6-3|TRBJ2-7|-|few
TGTGCCAGCAGTTACTACAGGGGGACTACCTACGAGCAGTACTTC
CASSYYRGTTYEQYF
>TRBV7-2|TRBJ1-3|TRBD1|-
TGTGCCAGCAGCTTAAACAGGGGGAACGGAAACACCATATATTTT
CASSLNRGNGNTIYF